These 2 T cell receptor beta chains originate from one sample sequenced in a study of blood T cell repertoires in COVID-19. TCRdb's copy holds only in-frame clones and misses some; the assay was immunoSEQ multiplex PCR. The sample gives 140,000 or so clones, approximately 84% of which show up once; about 1.8% is in the top ten. Sample: peripheral blood. The receptors were gathered from an older woman with acute or convalescent COVID-19.

The rearrangement joins TRBV2 to TRBJ2-3; 7 nucleotides line up with TRBD2. CDR3 length: 16 residues. V lost 4 bases, J lost 1 base, and 8 bases stayed unmatched. CDR1 SNHLY and CDR2 FYNNEI come from the germline V gene. CDR3 loop: CASSGLGGGGTDTQYF. For the CDR3, the DNA is TGTGCCAGCAGTGGTCTCGGGGGAGGGGGCACAGATACGCAGTATTTT. The full variable domain, rest sourced from reference TRBV2 and TRBJ2-3, is EPEVTQTPSHQVTQMGQEVILRCVPISNHLYFYWYRQILGQKVEFLVSFYNNEISEKSEIFDDQFSVERPDGSNFTLKIRSTKLEDSAMYFCASSGLGGGGTDTQYFGPGTRLTVL.

Concerning this clone: The junction differs from germline at one of its ends, possibly a read error. This sequence joins TRBV2 and TRBJ2-2, with a weak D call TRBD2 (7 bases). The CDR3 length is 14 residues. Germline values: CDR1 SNHLY, CDR2 FYNNEI. CDR3 loop: CAGGQGGNTGELFF. CDR3 sequence (DNA): TGTGCCGGGGGGCAGGGAGGGAACACCGGGGAGTTGTTTTTT. Complete variable domain (other parts from reference TRBV2 and TRBJ2-2): EPEVTQTPSHQVTQMGQEVILRCVPISNHLYFYWYRQILGQKVEFLVSFYNNEISEKSEIFDDQFSVERPDGSNFTLKIRSTKLEDSAMYFCAGGQGGNTGELFFGEGSRLTVL.